Here is one T cell receptor beta chain with its context. TCRdb's copy holds only in-frame clones and misses some; the assay was immunoSEQ multiplex PCR. The sample yields a few hundred thousand clones, roughly 84% seen once. The data were obtained in a study of blood T cell repertoires in COVID-19. Study summary: Collection of acute and convalescent COVID-19 samples took place in the United States, Italy and Spain.

CDR1 MNHEY and CDR2 SVGAGI come from the germline V gene. The CDR3 totals 14 residues. V dropped 2 bases and J dropped 4; count of bases not matched to a gene: 1. The gene calls are TRBV6-5 and TRBJ1-4; 7 bases are a match to TRBD1. Sequenced sample: peripheral blood. This receptor was taken from a man aged 50 or older with active or convalescent COVID-19. In nucleotides, the CDR3 is TGTGCCAGCAGTTACAGACAGGGTAATGAAAAACTGTTTTTT. It translates to CASSYRQGNEKLFF.